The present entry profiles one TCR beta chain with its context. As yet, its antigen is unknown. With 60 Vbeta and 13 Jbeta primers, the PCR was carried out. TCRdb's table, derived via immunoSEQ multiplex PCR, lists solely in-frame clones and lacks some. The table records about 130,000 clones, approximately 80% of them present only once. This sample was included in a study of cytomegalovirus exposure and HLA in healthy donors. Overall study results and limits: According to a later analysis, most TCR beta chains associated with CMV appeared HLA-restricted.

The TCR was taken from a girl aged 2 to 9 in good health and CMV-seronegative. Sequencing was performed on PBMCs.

Here the CDR3 DNA reads TGTGCCAGCTCGCCCTCAACCGGTTTGAACACCGGGGAGCTGTTTTTT. This encodes CASSPSTGLNTGELFF. This rearrangement joins TRBV18 to TRBJ2-2; no reliable D call. The CDR3 totals 16 residues. Germline-derived CDR1 and CDR2 are KGHSH and LQKENI. The V end lost 6 bases, the J end lost 1 base, and 15 bases lay between the germline ends.